This T cell receptor (beta chain) was found in a study of T cell changes during pregnancy in multiple sclerosis (dated by TCRdb to about 2019). For context, the study as a whole: Changes in the T cell repertoire over the course of pregnancy were examined in this study in women with multiple sclerosis.

The library relied on the immunoSEQ multiplex PCR assay. TCRdb retrieved this table from immuneACCESS and kept in-frame rearrangements only. Not all clones are present; in checked studies, unresolved V genes account for under half, and no reason is known for the remainder. The sample includes approximately 100,000 clones, with 90% to 95% observed a single time. Around 0.96% of the sample is held by the ten biggest clonotypes. Remarks on this clone: Its binding antigen is unknown. Nothing much larger sits one base from this clone, and base qualities are not available.

V has 4 bases trimmed and J has 2 bases trimmed; junction bases matching no gene number 7. CDR1 and CDR2 are drawn from the germline V gene: MNHNS, SASEGT. The cysteine opens and the phenylalanine closes a CDR3 of 16 amino acids. Only the CDR3 DNA stays, 48 bases, in frame from base 1. The TCR sequence derives from a female donor with multiple sclerosis, enrolled in a pregnancy study. The rearranged chain carries TRBV6-1 and TRBJ1-5; 8 middle bases align to TRBD1. Sequences were derived from peripheral blood, sampled before pregnancy. The CDR3: CASSALGQGGNQPQHF. DNA sequence: TGTGCCAGCAGTGCACTCGGACAGGGAGGCAATCAGCCCCAGCATTTT.